Sequencing of this TCR beta chain was carried out in a study of shared clonotypes between healthy human individuals. This clone was seen a few times. Its target is not known. Naive CD4+ cells were CD45RA-selected; the remaining cells were memory. Trimming removed 4 bases at V and 10 bases at J, with 17 bases between. The CDR3 length is 13 residues. The germline gives CDR1 SGHDT, CDR2 YYEEEE. Overall study results and limits: Clonotypes which were not shared had lower generation probabilities than clonotypes that all four donors shared.

Some clones are missing from TCRdb's copy, which holds only in-frame ones; the method was immunoSEQ multiplex PCR. The sample has around 1.1 million clones; approximately 80% are singletons. This TCR was recovered from a man younger than 30 in good health. Some clones in this sample may be carry-over from other donors' samples. The sample was memory CD4+ T cells from PBMCs. Described subset: CD45RA-negative fraction. The chain uses TRBV5-6 and TRBJ1-2; D remains unclear. The CDR3 region has the DNA TGTGCCAGCAGCCCGACCACACTATTGGACTACACCTTC. Protein sequence: CASSPTTLLDYTF.